The clone carrying this TCR beta chain was found a few times. Its antigen is currently unknown. The CDR3 length is 14 residues. Germline V gives CDR1 WSHSY, CDR2 SAAADI. This entry comes from a study of blood T cells in healthy people across ages. Study-level points and caveats: Researchers report that TCR beta diversity correlated strongly with naive T cell percentage.

Primers used in a second PCR of about 6 to 11 cycles were a sample-barcoded 5' primer and a J-beta primer mix. TCRdb re-analysed the 5' RACE reads in MiXCR, keeping a single row per CDR3 protein. The table shows fewer than 800,000 distinct CDR3 sequences, with approximately 25% occurring only once. These data were also reused for a study on T cells of mothers and their children. That paper notes: Each mother yielded more than 10 million TCR beta CDR3 reads. Each child yielded around 2.9 million reads. Compared with unrelated pairs, related mother-child pairs had slightly higher, non-significant overlap.

The genes are TRBV10-2 and TRBJ2-1, with 9 positions matching TRBD2. The J call may be wrong; the DNA end is better matched by TRBJ2-5. This receptor was taken from a boy under 18 in good health. Sample: blood. The CDR3: CASFSGTSIGTQYF. In DNA form, the CDR3 reads TGCGCCAGCTTTTCCGGGACTAGCATTGGGACCCAGTACTTC.